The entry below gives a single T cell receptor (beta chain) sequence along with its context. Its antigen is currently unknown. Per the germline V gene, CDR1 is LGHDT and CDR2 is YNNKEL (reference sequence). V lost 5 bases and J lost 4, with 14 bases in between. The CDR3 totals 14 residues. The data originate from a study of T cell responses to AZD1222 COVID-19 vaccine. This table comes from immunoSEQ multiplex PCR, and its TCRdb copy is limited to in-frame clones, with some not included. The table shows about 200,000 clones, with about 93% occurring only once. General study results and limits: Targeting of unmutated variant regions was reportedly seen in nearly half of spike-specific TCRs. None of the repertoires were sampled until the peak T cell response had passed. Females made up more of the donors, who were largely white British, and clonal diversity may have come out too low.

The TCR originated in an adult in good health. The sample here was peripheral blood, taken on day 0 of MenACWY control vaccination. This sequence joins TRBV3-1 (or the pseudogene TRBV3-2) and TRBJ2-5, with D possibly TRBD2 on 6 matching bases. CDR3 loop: CASSSSTGGETQYF. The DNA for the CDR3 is TGTGCCAGCAGCTCTTCGACCGGGGGAGAGACCCAGTACTTC.